This T cell receptor beta chain is from a study of blood T cell repertoires in COVID-19. Participants were aged about 18 to 90 years, lived in over 20 US areas, and enrolled virtually. Authors' data handling: Amplification with reference gene primers provided the estimates of nucleated cell counts. Clones were read by immunoSEQ multiplex PCR, and TCRdb kept only the in-frame ones, dropping some. That table gives V, J and clone size, and the DNA gave D and trimming. The repertoire consists of approximately 350,000 clones, with 75% to 90% occurring once and the leading ten covering 1%. The junction had 6 bases not matched to a gene; V was cut back by 3 bases and J by 6 bases. Looked up from germline, CDR1 is MGHDK and CDR2 is SYGVNS. CDR3 length: 15 amino acids.

Material: PBMCs or T cells enriched from blood (not recorded which). The clonotype comes from a young man who had recovered from COVID-19. V gene TRBV25-1 combines with J gene TRBJ2-2, with 8 bases identical to TRBD2. CDR3 sequence (DNA): TGTGCCAGCAGTGACTCGCGGGAGGTGGCCGGGGAGCTGTTTTTT. Protein product: CASSDSREVAGELFF.